The 5 T cell receptor beta chains below all came from one sample that was sequenced in a study of T cell responses to AZD1222 COVID-19 vaccine. Sequenced by immunoSEQ multiplex PCR; TCRdb stores in-frame clones only, minus some. This table has 140,000 to 150,000 clones, roughly nine tenths appearing once. The sequencing used peripheral blood, collected 28 days after the second AZD1222 dose. The receptors originated from an adult who received the AZD1222 COVID-19 vaccine.

The chain employs TRBV5-4 and TRBJ2-2, with D perhaps given as TRBD1 or TRBD2 (5 bases each). The CDR3 runs to 15 residues. Germline CDR1 reads SGHNT; CDR2 reads YYREEE (reference sequence). Trimming took 1 base from V and 4 from J, leaving 11 bases between them. This CDR3 reads CASSLRGRSTGELFF. As DNA, the CDR3 is TGTGCCAGCAGCTTGAGGGGACGGAGCACCGGGGAGCTGTTTTTT. The full variable domain, in which reference TRBV5-4 and TRBJ2-2 provide the parts outside the CDR3, is ETGVTQSPTHLIKTRGQQVTLRCSSQSGHNTVSWYQQALGQGPQFIFQYYREEENGRGNFPPRFSGLQFPNYSSELNVNALELDDSALYLCASSLRGRSTGELFFGEGSRLTVL.

The chain has TRBV5-4 and TRBJ2-2; 8 positions match TRBD2. The CDR3 contains 15 residues. CDR1 SGHNT and CDR2 YYREEE come from the germline V gene (reference sequence). Trimming at V came to 2 bases and at J to 4 bases, leaving 4 bases not matched to a gene. The chain's CDR3 is CASSFGGAGTGELFF. The DNA for the CDR3 is TGTGCCAGCAGCTTCGGGGGGGCGGGCACCGGGGAGCTGTTTTTT.

V is TRBV3-1 (or the pseudogene TRBV3-2) and J is TRBJ2-5; TRBD2 agrees at 9 bases. There are 16 residues in the CDR3. V lost 0 bases to trimming and J lost 5 bases; unmatched junction nucleotides: 7. Looked up from germline, CDR1 is LGHDT and CDR2 is YNNKEL (reference sequence). Here the CDR3 reads CASSQEGAGGHETQYF. CDR3 bases: TGTGCCAGCAGCCAAGAAGGTGCGGGGGGGCACGAGACCCAGTACTTC.

The chain uses TRBV5-4 and TRBJ1-1, with 11 nucleotides matching TRBD1. The length of the CDR3 is 16 residues. In germline, CDR1 is SGHNT, CDR2 YYREEE (reference sequence). V shed 4 bases, J shed 5 bases, and the junction held 10 bases outside the gene matches. CDR3 region: CASSGRTGGAGTEAFF. The CDR3 coding sequence is TGTGCCAGCAGCGGGCGGACAGGGGGCGCGGGTACTGAAGCTTTCTTT.

The rearrangement uses TRBV19 and TRBJ1-4; the D is unclear. Trimming removed 2 bases from V and 6 bases from J, with 10 bases in between. Germline assignment: CDR1 LNHDA and CDR2 SQIVND (reference sequence). The CDR3 spans 14 residues. The CDR3 DNA sequence: TGTGCCAGTAGTATATCTGGTTGGGATGAAAAACTGTTTTTT. Translated: CASSISGWDEKLFF.